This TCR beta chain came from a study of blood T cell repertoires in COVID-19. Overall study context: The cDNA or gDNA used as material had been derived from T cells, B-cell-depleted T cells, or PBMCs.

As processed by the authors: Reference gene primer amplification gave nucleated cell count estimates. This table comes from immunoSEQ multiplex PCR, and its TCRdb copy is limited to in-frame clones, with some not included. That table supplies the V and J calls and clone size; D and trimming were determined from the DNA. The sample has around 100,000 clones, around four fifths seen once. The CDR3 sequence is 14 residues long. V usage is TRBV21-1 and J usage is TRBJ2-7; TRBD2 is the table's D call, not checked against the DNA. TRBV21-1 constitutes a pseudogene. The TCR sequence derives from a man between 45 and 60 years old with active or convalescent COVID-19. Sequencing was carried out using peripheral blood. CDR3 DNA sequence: TGTGCCAGCAGCAAAGAGGATGGGGGGGATGAGCAGTACTTC. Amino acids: CASSKEDGGDEQYF.